Listed below are T cell receptor beta chains from one sample, sequenced in a study of cytomegalovirus exposure and HLA in healthy donors. Sequencing used immunoSEQ multiplex PCR; TCRdb keeps in-frame clones, though not all of them. This table holds roughly 120,000 clones, roughly 83% found once. Sequencing was carried out using PBMCs. The receptor source for this set is a man aged 18 to 35 in good health and CMV-seronegative. Each CDR3 is given with its conserved first and last residue. The D gene is left open where the match is weak. The listing skips clone size in some rows; elsewhere it reads once, few, many or a size class.

J gene,V gene,clone size,D gene,CDR3 protein,CDR3 DNA
TRBJ2-7,TRBV2,NA,TRBD2,CASSRSPSGSYEQYF,TGTGCCAGCAGTCGCAGCCCTAGCGGGAGCTACGAGCAGTACTTC
TRBJ2-1,TRBV19,once,NA,CASSSQQSSYNEQFF,TGTGCCAGTAGTAGTCAACAGAGCTCCTACAATGAGCAGTTCTTC
TRBJ2-4,TRBV23-1,NA,NA,CASSQGGGRIYIQYF,TGCGCCAGCAGTCAGGGCGGGGGCAGGATTTACATTCAGTACTTC
TRBJ2-5,TRBV11-2,NA,NA,CASTVVAPETQYF,TGTGCCAGCACCGTAGTAGCCCCAGAGACCCAGTACTTC
TRBJ2-2,TRBV7-8,few,TRBD2,CASSPSWTRGTGELFF,TGTGCCAGCAGCCCAAGCTGGACTAGAGGGACCGGGGAGCTGTTTTTT
TRBJ2-1,TRBV6-4,few,NA,CASSGTSHNEQFF,TGTGCCAGCAGTGGAACTAGCCACAATGAGCAGTTCTTC
TRBJ2-1,TRBV5-4,NA,TRBD2,CASSSASGRANEQFF,TGTGCCAGCAGCTCTGCTAGCGGGAGGGCCAATGAGCAGTTCTTC
TRBJ2-5,TRBV7-2,NA,NA,CASTPLYQETQYF,TGTGCCAGCACCCCCCTGTACCAAGAGACCCAGTACTTC
TRBJ2-5,TRBV10-3,NA,NA,CAISDKETQYF,TGTGCCATCAGTGACAAAGAGACCCAGTACTTC
TRBJ2-5,TRBV28,NA,NA,CASSSQGGQTQYF,TGTGCCAGCAGTTCTCAGGGGGGACAGACCCAGTACTTC
TRBJ1-2,TRBV9,once,TRBD1,CASSVGGSRTGGQGALGYTF,TGTGCCAGCAGCGTAGGAGGCTCGAGAACTGGGGGACAGGGGGCCCTCGGCTACACCTTC
TRBJ2-5,TRBV7-3,NA,TRBD1,CASSWGQQETQYF,TGTGCCAGCAGCTGGGGACAGCAAGAGACCCAGTACTTC
TRBJ2-1,TRBV4-1,NA,TRBD2,CASSPGLAGFSYNEQFF,TGCGCCAGCAGCCCAGGCCTAGCGGGATTCTCCTACAATGAGCAGTTCTTC
TRBJ2-1,TRBV10-3,NA,TRBD2,CAISPAGRGSNEQFF,TGTGCCATCAGTCCAGCGGGAAGGGGATCTAATGAGCAGTTCTTC
TRBJ2-6,TRBV2,NA,TRBD1,CASLGFGQGGTGANVLTF,TGTGCCAGCTTGGGGTTTGGACAGGGTGGCACTGGGGCCAACGTCCTGACTTTC
TRBJ2-1,TRBV5-6,NA,NA,CASSFDYPGNEQFF,TGTGCCAGCAGCTTCGACTACCCGGGGAATGAGCAGTTCTTC
TRBJ1-4,TRBV7-2,NA,TRBD1,CASSFQGAQAEKLFF,TGTGCCAGCAGCTTCCAGGGGGCGCAAGCTGAAAAACTGTTTTTT
TRBJ2-1,TRBV5-1,NA,NA,CASSLAGSLVGLLGNEQFF,TGCGCCAGCAGCTTGGCCGGGAGTCTAGTCGGTCTTCTAGGGAATGAGCAGTTCTTC
TRBJ1-5,TRBV27,NA,NA,CASSLTGYSNQPQHF,TGTGCCAGCAGTTTGACAGGATATAGCAATCAGCCCCAGCATTTT
TRBJ1-1,TRBV28,NA,NA,CASSSLATGRYTEAFF,TGTGCCAGCAGTTCGTTAGCTACAGGGCGTTACACTGAAGCTTTCTTT
TRBJ2-4,TRBV9,NA,NA,CASSVTWTLAKNIQYF,TGTGCCAGCAGCGTTACCTGGACACTAGCCAAAAACATTCAGTACTTC
TRBJ2-5,TRBV4-1,NA,NA,CASSLGSSETQYF,TGCGCCAGCAGCCTCGGTTCCTCAGAGACCCAGTACTTC
TRBJ2-2,TRBV28,NA,NA,CASSPPEGPNTGELFF,TGTGCCAGCAGCCCACCGGAGGGCCCGAACACCGGGGAGCTGTTTTTT
TRBJ1-5,TRBV6-5,once,NA,CASSLTGNQHF,TGTGCCAGCAGTCTTACAGGGAACCAGCATTTT
TRBJ2-1,TRBV5-1,NA,NA,CASSLELQYNEQFF,TGCGCCAGCAGCCTGGAGTTGCAGTACAATGAGCAGTTCTTC
TRBJ2-5,TRBV27,NA,TRBD2,CASSLRGVQETQYF,TGTGCCAGCAGTTTACGGGGGGTCCAAGAGACCCAGTACTTC
TRBJ1-2,TRBV15,NA,NA,CATSGQLLNYGYTF,TGTGCCACCAGCGGACAGTTGCTTAACTATGGCTACACCTTC
TRBJ2-1,TRBV2,NA,NA,CASTVESYNEQFF,TGTGCCAGCACGGTGGAGTCCTACAATGAGCAGTTCTTC
TRBJ1-2,TRBV18,NA,TRBD1,CASSPTGDYGYTF,TGTGCCAGCTCACCAACAGGGGACTATGGCTACACCTTC
TRBJ2-5,TRBV6-6,NA,NA,CASSYPMEKETQYF,TGTGCCAGCAGTTACCCTATGGAGAAGGAGACCCAGTACTTC
TRBJ2-2,TRBV7-3,NA,NA,CASSLGPPQVVGELFF,TGTGCCAGCAGCTTAGGGCCTCCTCAGGTCGTCGGGGAGCTGTTTTTT
TRBJ2-5,TRBV9,NA,NA,CASSADQETQYF,TGTGCCAGCAGCGCAGACCAAGAGACCCAGTACTTC
TRBJ1-1,TRBV4-1,few,NA,CASSQETGGIAEAFF,TGCGCCAGCAGCCAGGAAACGGGGGGGATCGCTGAAGCTTTCTTT
TRBJ2-1,TRBV5-1,NA,TRBD2,CASSQSSGPIYNEQFF,TGCGCCAGCAGCCAGTCTAGCGGTCCGATCTACAATGAGCAGTTCTTC
TRBJ2-2,TRBV7-6,NA,TRBD2,CASSPRGTTGTGELFF,TGTGCCAGCAGCCCTAGAGGGACTACGGGCACCGGGGAGCTGTTTTTT
TRBJ2-1,TRBV4-2,once,TRBD2,CASSQDLGTSGRVYNEQFF,TGTGCCAGCAGCCAAGATCTCGGGACTAGCGGGAGAGTATACAATGAGCAGTTCTTC
TRBJ2-7,TRBV30,NA,TRBD2,CAWSGGSGSYYEQYF,TGTGCCTGGAGTGGGGGCAGCGGGAGTTACTACGAGCAGTACTTC
TRBJ2-7,TRBV11-3,NA,TRBD1,CASSPRRQGVNEQYF,TGTGCCAGCAGCCCCCGAAGACAGGGGGTTAACGAGCAGTACTTC
TRBJ2-1,TRBV9,NA,TRBD2,CASSVGTSGRQFF,TGTGCCAGCAGCGTAGGGACTAGCGGGCGACAGTTCTTC
TRBJ2-1,TRBV7-3,NA,TRBD1,CASSLMGQGYNEQFF,TGTGCCAGCAGCTTAATGGGACAGGGATACAATGAGCAGTTCTTC